What follows are 4 T cell receptor beta chains derived from one specimen sequenced in a study of regulatory T cells in long-lasting Graves disease. Arm-PCR of CDR3 regions and iRepertoire HTBI primers were the basis on which TCR beta libraries were built. Each CDR3 protein is one row after TCRdb ran MiXCR on the multiplex PCR reads. The sample includes hundreds of thousands of distinct CDR3 sequences, about 12% of them seen just once. Time point given: newly diagnosed GD, antithyroid drugs for less than 3 months. RNA from PBMCs was the source of the TCR library. These same records also appear under a second study, on T cells in Graves' hyperthyroidism and ophthalmopathy.

Sequencing used peripheral blood mononuclear cells (PBMCs), obtained at new diagnosis, from a patient treated with antithyroid drugs. These TCRs come from a woman aged 30 to 39 with Graves disease.

This clonotype was counted at least ten times. CDR3 DNA: TGTGCCAGCTCACCCGCTAGCTGGTACCAAGAGACCCAGTACTTC. This translates into CASSPASWYQETQYF. This chain joins TRBV18 and TRBJ2-5; the D gene is possibly TRBD2 (5 bases). Germline CDR1 KGHSH, CDR2 LQKENI. This CDR3 is built from 15 residues. V was shortened by 3 bases and J by 0 bases, with 11 bases between the two germline ends.

This clonotype came up a few times. This chain joins TRBV19 and TRBJ1-5; 8 bases align to TRBD1. Losses at the gene ends were 4 bases for V and 6 bases for J; bases not matched to a gene: 8. The CDR3 has 15 amino acids. Germline CDR1 reads LNHDA; CDR2 reads SQIVND (reference sequence). The CDR3 sequence: CASSTPTGAGQPQHF. CDR3 DNA: TGTGCCAGTAGTACGCCGACAGGGGCGGGTCAGCCCCAGCATTTT.

V gene TRBV6-2 or TRBV6-3 combines with J gene TRBJ2-3; 7 bases are shared with TRBD1. V dropped 2 bases and J dropped 2; count of bases not matched to a gene: 4. The germline V gene has CDR1 MNHEY and CDR2 SVGEGT. The CDR3 length is 15 residues. The CDR3 nucleotides are TGTGCCAGCAGTTACCGGGACAGCTACACAGATACGCAGTATTTT. Its translation: CASSYRDSYTDTQYF.

Ten or more counts support this clonotype. J is TRBJ1-2 and V is TRBV7-2; D uncertain. Trimming pared 1 base from V and 6 bases from J, leaving 9 bases between. The CDR3 spans 13 residues. CDR1 and CDR2 from the germline V gene are SGHTA and FQGNSA. In nucleotides, the CDR3 is TGTGCCAGCAGCTTAGTTGGAAAAGATGGCTACACCTTC. Its protein product is CASSLVGKDGYTF.